This T cell receptor (beta chain) stems from a study of blood T cell repertoires in COVID-19. Study-wide context: Researchers got acute and convalescent COVID-19 samples from the United States, Italy and Spain. T cells, B-cell-depleted T cells, or PBMCs supplied cDNA or gDNA.

Authors' data handling: Nucleated cell counts were estimated from reference gene primer amplification. Method: immunoSEQ multiplex PCR; TCRdb's copy keeps in-frame clones and lacks some. D and trimming were read from the DNA, whereas the V and J calls and clone size are those reported in that table. The data show roughly 400,000 clones, 80% to 90% seen once. Enrolled during active infection, Seattle patients were then followed longitudinally. Germline V CDR1 and CDR2: SGHDT, YYEEEE. The ends were cut back, 1 base at V and 2 bases at J, with 10 bases in the middle. The CDR3 length is 14 residues. The chain joins TRBV5-6 to TRBJ2-7; tentative D call: TRBD2 (5 bases). This TCR was sampled from an older woman with COVID-19, enrolled during active disease. Input material: peripheral blood. DNA of the CDR3: TGTGCCAGCAGCTTGACCGGGCGGGCCTACGAGCAGTACTTC. As protein: CASSLTGRAYEQYF.